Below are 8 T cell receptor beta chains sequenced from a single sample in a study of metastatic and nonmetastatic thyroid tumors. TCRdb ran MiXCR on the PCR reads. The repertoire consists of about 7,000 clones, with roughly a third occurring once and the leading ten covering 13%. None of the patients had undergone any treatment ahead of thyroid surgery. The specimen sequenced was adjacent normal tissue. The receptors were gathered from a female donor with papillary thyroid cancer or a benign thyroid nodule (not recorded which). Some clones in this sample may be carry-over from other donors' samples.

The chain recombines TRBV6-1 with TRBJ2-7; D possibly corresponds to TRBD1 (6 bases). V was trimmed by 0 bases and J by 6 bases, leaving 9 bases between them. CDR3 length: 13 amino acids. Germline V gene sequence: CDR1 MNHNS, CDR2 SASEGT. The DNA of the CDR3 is TGTGCCAGCAGTGAAGCAGGGGGTGTCGAGCAGTACTTC. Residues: CASSEAGGVEQYF.

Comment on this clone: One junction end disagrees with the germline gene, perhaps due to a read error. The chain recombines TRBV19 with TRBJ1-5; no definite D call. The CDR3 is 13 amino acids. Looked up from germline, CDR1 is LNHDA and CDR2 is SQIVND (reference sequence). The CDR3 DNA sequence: TGTGCCAGTAGACCGGGTCAGAGGCAGCACCAGCATTTT. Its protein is CASRPGQRQHQHF. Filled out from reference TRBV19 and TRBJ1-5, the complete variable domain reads DGGITQSPKYLFRKEGQNVTLSCEQNLNHDAMYWYRQDPGQGLRLIYYSQIVNDFQKGDIAEGYSVSREKKESFPLTVTSAQKNPTAFYLCASRPGQRQHQHFGDGTRLSIL.

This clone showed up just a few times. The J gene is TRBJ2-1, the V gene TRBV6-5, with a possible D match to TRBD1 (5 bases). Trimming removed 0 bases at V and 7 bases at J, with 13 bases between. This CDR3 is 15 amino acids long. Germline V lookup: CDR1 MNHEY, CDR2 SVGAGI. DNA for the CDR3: TGTGCCAGCAGTTACTCCGGCAGGGCGGAGAATGAGCAGTTCTTC. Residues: CASSYSGRAENEQFF.

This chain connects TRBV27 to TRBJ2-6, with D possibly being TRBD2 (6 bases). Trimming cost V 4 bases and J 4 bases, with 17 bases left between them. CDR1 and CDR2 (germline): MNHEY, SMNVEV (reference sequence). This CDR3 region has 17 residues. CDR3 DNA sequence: TGTGCCAGCAGTTCAGGACGCGGGGTTGTGGGGGCCAACGTCCTGACTTTC. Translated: CASSSGRGVVGANVLTF. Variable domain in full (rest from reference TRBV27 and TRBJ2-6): EAQVTQNPRYLITVTGKKLTVTCSQNMNHEYMSWYRQDPGLGLRQIYYSMNVEVTDKGDVPEGYKVSRKEKRNFPLILESPSPNQTSLYFCASSSGRGVVGANVLTFGAGSRLTVL.

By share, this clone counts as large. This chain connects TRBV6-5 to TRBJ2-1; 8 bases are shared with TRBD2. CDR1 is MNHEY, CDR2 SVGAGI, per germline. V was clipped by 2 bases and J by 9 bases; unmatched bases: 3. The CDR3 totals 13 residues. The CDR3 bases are TGTGCCAGCAGTTACCGGGGGGGGATTGAGCAGTTCTTC. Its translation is CASSYRGGIEQFF.

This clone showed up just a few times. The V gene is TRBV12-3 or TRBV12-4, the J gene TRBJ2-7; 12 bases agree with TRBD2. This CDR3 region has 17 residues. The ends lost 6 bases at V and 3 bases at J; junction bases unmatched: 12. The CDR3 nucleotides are TGTGCCAGCAGGGCTGGGACTAGCGGGCGATCTTACTACGAGCAGTACTTC. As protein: CASRAGTSGRSYYEQYF.

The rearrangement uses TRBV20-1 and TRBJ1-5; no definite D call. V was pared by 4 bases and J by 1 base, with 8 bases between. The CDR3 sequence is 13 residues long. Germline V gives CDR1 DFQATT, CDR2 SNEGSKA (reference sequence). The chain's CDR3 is CSAIGHSNQPQHF. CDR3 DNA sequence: TGCAGTGCTATAGGGCACAGCAATCAGCCCCAGCATTTT.

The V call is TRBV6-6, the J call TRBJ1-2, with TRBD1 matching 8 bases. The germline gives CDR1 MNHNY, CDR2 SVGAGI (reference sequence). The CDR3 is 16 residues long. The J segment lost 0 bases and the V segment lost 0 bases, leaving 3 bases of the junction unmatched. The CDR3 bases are TGTGCCAGCAGTTACTCACCGACAGGGGCTAACTATGGCTACACCTTC. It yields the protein CASSYSPTGANYGYTF.